The entry that follows covers one TCR beta chain sequence. Data came from immunoSEQ multiplex PCR; TCRdb stores just in-frame clones and leaves some out. The sample lists about 300,000 clones, 80% to 90% occurring once. This entry belongs to a study of blood T cell repertoires in COVID-19. Sequenced sample: peripheral blood. The clonotype comes from a man between 18 and 35 years old who had recovered from COVID-19.

The CDR3 spells CASSLIAGSYNQETQYF. In nucleotides, the CDR3 is TGCGCCAGCAGCTTGATAGCAGGGTCCTACAACCAAGAGACCCAGTACTTC. V is TRBV5-1 and J is TRBJ2-5, with D possibly being TRBD1 (5 bases). Trimming took off 1 base at V and 0 bases at J, with 16 bases between the two ends. Germline V CDR1 and CDR2: SGHRS, YFSETQ. The CDR3 spans 17 residues.